Included here is one T cell receptor (beta chain) sequence, with context. This receptor's antigen is unknown. The sample was run on a NextSeq 550. The Human TCR Profiling Kit (MiLaboratory) was used to prepare UMI-labeled 5' RACE TRB cDNA libraries. cDNA synthesis used the entire amount of extracted RNA, and PCR amplification then used the entire amount of cDNA produced. Libraries were prepared in parallel with an identical number of PCR cycles. Per the source publication's procedure: MIGEC and MiXCR extracted about 53,000 +/- 10,000 unique UMI-labeled TRB cDNA molecules per library, requiring at least two reads per UMI. Each library averaged 40,000 +/- 10,000 functional in-frame TRB CDR3 nucleotide clonotypes without stop codons. After downsampling to 5000 UMI-labeled TRB molecules per sample, diversity metrics such as normalized Shannon-Wiener and Chao1 were calculated in VDJtools. VDJtools was used to calculate clonotype-size-weighted physicochemical properties of the central five CDR3 residues, namely interaction energy, strength, volume and Kidera factor 4. Each CDR3 protein sequence appears as one entry after TCRdb reprocessed the reads, and no DNA is included. The V and J calls were determined by TCRdb, not by the authors. For this sample, the table gives under 30,000 distinct CDR3 sequences. The ten largest clonotypes hold about 9.4% of the sample.

This entry belongs to a study of CXCR3-negative and CXCR3-positive naive CD8 T cells (dated by TCRdb to 2018 to 2020). Turning to the overall study: In total, 130 million to 150 million TRB reads were obtained, or roughly 1.5 +/- 0.3 million reads per library. Data from around ten donors, pooled across two independent experiments, went into the diversity and physicochemical repertoire analyses. For the TRBV-TRBJ cluster analysis, the naive subsets came from roughly 5 donors, while the memory cells came from 3 donors. Overall study results and their limits: Because surface CD5, which is linked to self-reactivity in mice, was comparable between the naive subsets, TCR interaction strength was also inferred from TRB CDR3 physicochemical properties. Within the same donor, TRBV-TRBJ usage looked similar between naive CXCR3-negative and CXCR3-positive cells, but memory cells had distinct patterns. Freshly isolated PBMCs were used for most assays because CXCR3 expression went down partially after cryopreservation. Repertoire diversity was comparably high in both naive subsets but much lower in memory CD8+ T cells.

Each CD8+ T cell subset was flow-sorted in triplicate, and some 310,000 cells per subset were placed directly into RLT lysis buffer. Peripheral blood mononuclear cells were isolated from buffy coats by standard density gradient centrifugation. An RNeasy Mini Kit was used to extract total RNA from the sorted cells. CDR3 length: 20 amino acids, cysteine to phenylalanine. Only the protein is on record. Looking up the germline V gene (reference sequence) yields CDR1 PRHDT and CDR2 FYEKMQ. Material: memory CD8+ T cells from blood. Per the publication, the cell subset or site label means: conventional CD8+ memory T cells (TMEM), sorted as controls. In this chain, TRBV13 is recombined with TRBJ2-7; TCRdb gives TRBD2 as the D gene, but with no DNA this cannot be confirmed. This receptor was identified in a human donor in good health. Some clones in this sample may be carry-over from other donors' samples. The CDR3 reads CASSPFTGTSGGAGIREQYF.